This TCR beta chain was sequenced in a study of blood T cell repertoires in COVID-19. CDR3 size: 16 residues. Germline V CDR1 and CDR2: SGHDT, YYEEEE. Trimming left V 1 base short and J 9 bases short, with 20 bases between. Living in under 30 US areas, the participants were between roughly 18 and 89 years of age. Membership in each cohort depended on participant-reported clinical history. What the recovered Cohort 3 donors had was two negative PCRs, clearance, or symptom resolution. Profiled with immunoSEQ multiplex PCR; TCRdb holds only in-frame clones, not every one. Of roughly 200,000 clones listed, over 80% are singletons.

The material sequenced was PBMCs or T cells enriched from blood (not recorded which). This TCR was recovered from a man aged 30 to 39 who had recovered from COVID-19. The gene calls are TRBV5-6 and TRBJ2-1, with D uncertain. CDR3 sequence: CASSLSNSLLGTEQFF. CDR3 DNA sequence: TGTGCCAGCAGCTTGTCAAACAGCCTGTTAGGAACTGAGCAGTTCTTC.